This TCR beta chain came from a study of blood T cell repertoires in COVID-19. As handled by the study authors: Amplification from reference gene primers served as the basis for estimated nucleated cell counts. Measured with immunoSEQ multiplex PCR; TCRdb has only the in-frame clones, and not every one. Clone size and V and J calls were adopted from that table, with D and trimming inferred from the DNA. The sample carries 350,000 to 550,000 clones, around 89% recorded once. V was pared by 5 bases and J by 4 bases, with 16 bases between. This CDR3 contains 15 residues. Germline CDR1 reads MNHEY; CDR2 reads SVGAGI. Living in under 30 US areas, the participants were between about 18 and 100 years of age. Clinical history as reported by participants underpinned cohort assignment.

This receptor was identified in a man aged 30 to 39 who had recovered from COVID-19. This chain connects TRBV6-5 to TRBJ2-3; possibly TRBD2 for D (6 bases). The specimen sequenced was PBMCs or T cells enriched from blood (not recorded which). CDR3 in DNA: TGTGCCAGCAGTACTAAGCGGGCAGGACCAGATACGCAGTATTTT. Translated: CASSTKRAGPDTQYF.